This T cell receptor beta chain was obtained from a study of T cells after yellow fever vaccination. Looking at the study overall: The fractions with low cell numbers were processed using SMART-Seq v4 Ultra Low Input. Overall study findings and caveats: High-abundance clonotypes from the bulk population could contaminate FACS-sorted repertoires. Most clones from primary vaccination were detected again post-booster (almost 98% CD4, 88% CD8).

Template-switching 5'RACE yielded the TCR cDNA; a universal primer site and UMIs were added in the process. MiXCR, run by TCRdb on the 5' RACE reads, gives a single entry per CDR3 protein. The sample yields roughly 330,000 distinct CDR3 sequences, 3% to 4.5% seen once. A remark on this clonotype: Its antigen is still unknown.

Germline V gives CDR1 SGHVS, CDR2 FNYEAQ. The CDR3 consists of 14 residues. Trimming shortened V by 3 bases and J by 6 bases, and 12 bases separated the two germline ends. This chain joins TRBV7-6 and TRBJ2-1, with D possibly being TRBD2 (6 bases). This sequence originates from a man between 18 and 29 years old who received the YFV17D yellow fever vaccine. This sample comprised PBMCs, obtained 5 days after the yellow fever booster vaccination. Written as DNA, the CDR3 is TGTGCCAGCAGCTTTGGGGAGGATAGCAATGAGCAGTTCTTC. Translating gives CASSFGEDSNEQFF.